The 28 T cell receptor beta chains below were found in one sample sequenced in a study of control samples from healthy donors and cancer patients. Profiling relied on immunoSEQ multiplex PCR, and the TCRdb table lists in-frame clones only, not all of them. In the table there are some 120,000 clones, less than 90% of which are singletons. The material sequenced was blood. These receptors were taken from a man in his late teens or twenties in good health.

The rearrangement links TRBV27 to TRBJ2-7; 9 bases agree with TRBD2. V was clipped by 9 bases and J by 3 bases; unmatched bases: 3. Germline CDR1 MNHEY, CDR2 SMNVEV (reference sequence). This CDR3 is 12 amino acids long. In DNA form, the CDR3 reads TGTGCCAGTAGCGGGGGCGACTACGAGCAGTACTTC. This gives the protein CASSGGDYEQYF.

V and J are TRBV5-1 and TRBJ1-5, with a possible D match to TRBD1 (5 bases). Trimming removed 4 bases at V and 8 bases at J, with 13 bases between. There are 13 residues in the CDR3. Per germline, CDR1 SGHRS and CDR2 YFSETQ. CDR3 amino acids: CASSPGGGEPQHF. Here the CDR3 DNA reads TGCGCCAGCAGCCCGGGGGGGGGAGAGCCCCAGCATTTT. The variable domain in full, completed from reference TRBV5-1 and TRBJ1-5, reads KAGVTQTPRYLIKTRGQQVTLSCSPISGHRSVSWYQQTPGQGLQFLFEYFSETQRNKGNFPGRFSGRQFSNSRSEMNVSTLELGDSALYLCASSPGGGEPQHFGDGTRLSIL.

This clone has a single count. CDR3 loop: CAISPAGGSETQYF. The CDR3 region has the DNA TGTGCCATCAGCCCCGCGGGAGGTTCTGAGACCCAGTACTTC. This rearrangement joins TRBV10-3 to TRBJ2-5; TRBD2 matches at 8 bases. The CDR3 totals 14 residues. The ends lost 6 bases at V and 5 bases at J; junction bases unmatched: 8. Germline loops: CDR1 ENHRY, CDR2 SYGVKD.

The chain couples TRBV30 to TRBJ1-6, with 8 bases that match TRBD1. CDR3 length: 14 amino acids. J was trimmed by 7 bases and V by 0 bases; bases with no gene match: 2. In germline, CDR1 is GTSNPN, CDR2 SVGIG (reference sequence). The CDR3 DNA reads as TGTGCCTGGAGTGTGGACAGGGTAAATTCACCCCTCCACTTT. Protein: CAWSVDRVNSPLHF.

The chain has TRBV18 and TRBJ2-6, with D uncertain. V was cut by 0 bases and J by 1 base, with 7 bases left in between. There are 16 residues in the CDR3. CDR1 is KGHSH and CDR2 is LQKENI in the germline V gene. The CDR3 DNA reads as TGTGCCAGCTCACCACCGACCCAGTCTGGGGCCAACGTCCTGACTTTC. Translation: CASSPPTQSGANVLTF.

V is TRBV7-2 and J is TRBJ1-5, with 7 positions matching TRBD1. CDR1 is SGHTA and CDR2 is FQGNSA in the germline V gene. The CDR3 spans 17 residues. With V trimmed by 3 bases and J by 2 bases, 10 bases remained unmatched. The CDR3 sequence is CASSFSDRRTGNQPQHF. The CDR3, as DNA: TGTGCCAGCAGCTTCTCGGACAGGCGGACGGGCAATCAGCCCCAGCATTTT.

J is TRBJ1-2 and V is TRBV4-3; no reliable D call. CDR1 and CDR2 (germline): LGHNA, YSLEER. Trimming removed 1 base at V and 0 bases at J, with 9 bases between. CDR3 size: 15 residues. DNA for the CDR3: TGCGCCAGCAGCCAAGGAACCCCGGCTAACTATGGCTACACCTTC. Translated, it gives CASSQGTPANYGYTF.

The rearrangement joins TRBV11-2 to TRBJ2-1, with 8 bases matching TRBD1. From germline, CDR1 is SGHAT and CDR2 FQNNGV. This CDR3 is 16 amino acids long. The V and J ends lost 1 base and 4 bases, in that order; junction bases with no gene match: 6. The CDR3 DNA is TGTGCCAGCAGCTTAGTAAGGCGGACAGGGTACAATGAGCAGTTCTTC. Translating it yields CASSLVRRTGYNEQFF.

The chain links TRBV19 to TRBJ2-1, with 9 bases aligning to TRBD1. This CDR3 comprises 16 residues. The V gene end was trimmed by 6 bases and the J gene end by 6 bases; junction bases not matched to a gene: 12. Germline V gene lookup returns CDR1 LNHDA and CDR2 SQIVND (reference sequence). CDR3 amino acids: CASRLDGTGWSNEQFF. CDR3 DNA: TGTGCCAGTAGGCTGGATGGGACAGGGTGGTCCAATGAGCAGTTCTTC.

This chain connects TRBV2 to TRBJ1-4; D remains unclear. Germline CDR1 is SNHLY and CDR2 is FYNNEI. The CDR3 runs 13 residues. Trimming removed 7 bases from V and 8 bases from J, with 14 bases in between. The CDR3 coding sequence is TGTGCCAGCATCCTAGGACCCAAAGAAAAACTGTTTTTT. Translated: CASILGPKEKLFF.

As DNA, the CDR3 is TGCGCCAGCAGTAGTCCGGGACAACGCAATGAGCAGTTCTTC. Residues: CASSSPGQRNEQFF. The chain uses TRBV10-1 and TRBJ2-1, with D perhaps matching TRBD1 (6 bases). V was trimmed by 5 bases and J by 6 bases, leaving 14 bases between them. This CDR3 has 14 amino acids. Germline assignment: CDR1 WNHNN and CDR2 SYGVQD (reference sequence).

The table lists this clone with a few counts. The chain employs TRBV6-4 and TRBJ2-3; 11 positions agree with TRBD2. J lost 6 bases, V lost 2 bases, and 4 bases had no gene match. CDR3 length: 15 residues. From germline, CDR1 is MRHNA and CDR2 SNTAGT. The CDR3: CASSDLAGGMDTQYF. CDR3 DNA: TGTGCCAGCAGTGACCTAGCGGGAGGTATGGATACGCAGTATTTT.

This clone was detected only a few times. The chain carries TRBV27 and TRBJ1-4; 11 positions match TRBD1. CDR1 and CDR2 from the germline V gene are MNHEY and SMNVEV (reference sequence). The CDR3 is made up of 15 amino acids. V shed 4 bases, J shed 7 bases, and the junction held 5 bases outside the gene matches. The CDR3 loop reads CASSSAGTGGEKLFF. Here the CDR3 DNA reads TGTGCCAGCAGTTCGGCCGGGACAGGGGGTGAAAAACTGTTTTTT.

This clone was seen just once. The chain has TRBV7-9 and TRBJ2-1; D is perhaps TRBD2 (6 bases). V gave up 6 bases and J gave up 10 bases, with 28 bases separating them. This CDR3 region has 17 residues. Per the germline V gene, CDR1 is SEHNR and CDR2 is FQNEAQ (reference sequence). CDR3 sequence: CASRGLAVGMEGREQFF. The CDR3 region has the DNA TGTGCCAGCAGGGGCCTAGCTGTCGGGATGGAGGGAAGAGAGCAGTTCTTC. Supplemented by reference TRBV7-9 and TRBJ2-1, the full variable domain reads DTGVSQNPRHKITKRGQNVTFRCDPISEHNRLYWYRQTLGQGPEFLTYFQNEAQLEKSRLLSDRFSAERPKGSFSTLEIQRTEQGDSAMYLCASRGLAVGMEGREQFFGPGTRLTVL.

This sequence joins TRBV5-4 and TRBJ2-3; TRBD2 agrees at 9 bases. The CDR3 is made up of 15 amino acids. Germline V CDR1 and CDR2: SGHNT, YYREEE (reference sequence). With 3 bases clipped from V and 3 bases from J, the junction kept 5 bases outside the gene matches. The CDR3 nucleotides are TGTGCCAGCAGCTCAGCGGGAGGCCAAACAGATACGCAGTATTTT. This sequence encodes CASSSAGGQTDTQYF.

This clone was seen once. This chain uses TRBV9 with TRBJ1-1, with 7 positions matching TRBD1. Germline lookup yields CDR1 SGDLS and CDR2 YYNGEE. The V gene end was trimmed by 3 bases and the J gene end by 4 bases; junction bases not matched to a gene: 3. The CDR3 spans 13 residues. CDR3 sequence (DNA): TGTGCCAGCAGCGAGACAGGGAGCACTGAAGCTTTCTTT. It encodes CASSETGSTEAFF.

This clone was recorded a few times. The chain carries TRBV19 and TRBJ1-1; tentatively, D is TRBD1 (5 bases). Germline V gene lookup returns CDR1 LNHDA and CDR2 SQIVND (reference sequence). CDR3 size: 15 residues. V lost 3 bases and J 2 bases, leaving 13 bases between the germline ends. CDR3 bases: TGTGCCAGTAGTATGAGGGGTCAGGGAAACACTGAAGCTTTCTTT. This codes for CASSMRGQGNTEAFF.

The chain has TRBV30 and TRBJ2-7; D is possibly TRBD1 (5 bases). In germline, CDR1 is GTSNPN, CDR2 SVGIG (reference sequence). This CDR3 comprises 12 residues. The V gene lost 0 bases and the J gene lost 6 bases, with 9 bases spanning the gap. CDR3 in DNA: TGTGCCTGGAGTGTAGTGGGGCCCGAGCAGTACTTC. Translated, it gives CAWSVVGPEQYF.

This clone was picked up a small number of times. The J gene is TRBJ2-2, the V gene TRBV9; D ambiguous. V gave up 3 bases and J gave up 6 bases, with 21 bases separating them. Germline values: CDR1 SGDLS, CDR2 YYNGEE. The CDR3 has 17 amino acids. The CDR3 loop reads CASSGRGFALSSGELFF. CDR3 DNA sequence: TGTGCCAGCAGCGGACGTGGTTTCGCTCTAAGTTCCGGGGAGCTGTTTTTT.

This clone was seen a single time. This chain connects TRBV25-1 to TRBJ2-7; maybe TRBD2 (6 bases). V gave up 6 bases and J gave up 4 bases, with 16 bases separating them. From germline, CDR1 is MGHDK and CDR2 SYGVNS. CDR3 length equals 14 residues. The CDR3 reads CASSQVGSWYEQYF. In DNA, the CDR3 is TGTGCCAGCAGCCAAGTCGGGAGCTGGTACGAGCAGTACTTC.

This clone was detected only a few times. The chain links TRBV15 to TRBJ1-5; possible D gene TRBD1, 5 bases. Per the germline V gene, CDR1 is LNHNV and CDR2 is YYDKDF (reference sequence). Trimming took 0 bases from V and 6 from J, leaving 12 bases between them. This CDR3 comprises 15 residues. In DNA, the CDR3 is TGTGCCACCAGCAGAGATACAGGAAGTTTTCAGCCCCAGCATTTT. It codes for CATSRDTGSFQPQHF.

The V and J genes are TRBV5-1 and TRBJ2-5; 11 nucleotides match TRBD1. In germline, CDR1 is SGHRS, CDR2 YFSETQ. Trimming cost V 0 bases and J 5 bases; bases outside gene matches: 6. The CDR3 is 16 residues long. CDR3: CASSLGGQGAGETQYF. CDR3 DNA sequence: TGCGCCAGCAGCTTGGGTGGACAGGGGGCTGGGGAGACCCAGTACTTC. Full variable domain (missing parts from reference TRBV5-1 and TRBJ2-5): KAGVTQTPRYLIKTRGQQVTLSCSPISGHRSVSWYQQTPGQGLQFLFEYFSETQRNKGNFPGRFSGRQFSNSRSEMNVSTLELGDSALYLCASSLGGQGAGETQYFGPGTRLLVL.

The genes are TRBV19 and TRBJ1-5, with D maybe TRBD1 (5 bases). This CDR3 spans 17 amino acids. Trimming pared 4 bases from V and 1 base from J, leaving 17 bases between. Germline V gives CDR1 LNHDA, CDR2 SQIVND (reference sequence). CDR3 DNA sequence: TGTGCCAGTAGTACCCCCGGCGGGACCAGAAGCAATCAGCCCCAGCATTTT. Protein product: CASSTPGGTRSNQPQHF. Combining the CDR3 with reference TRBV19 and TRBJ1-5 gives the whole variable domain DGGITQSPKYLFRKEGQNVTLSCEQNLNHDAMYWYRQDPGQGLRLIYYSQIVNDFQKGDIAEGYSVSREKKESFPLTVTSAQKNPTAFYLCASSTPGGTRSNQPQHFGDGTRLSIL.

This rearrangement joins TRBV7-9 to TRBJ1-2; D may be TRBD1 (6 bases). V lost 5 bases to trimming and J lost 10 bases, with 17 bases between them. CDR1 and CDR2 from the germline V gene are SEHNR and FQNEAQ (reference sequence). There are 13 residues in the CDR3. CDR3 DNA sequence: TGTGCCAGCAGCCAAAGACAGGCTTCATACTACACCTTC. Protein product: CASSQRQASYYTF.

The rearrangement joins TRBV6-6 to TRBJ1-3; D might be TRBD1 (6 bases). V lost 7 bases to trimming and J lost 9 bases, with 13 bases between them. The CDR3 totals 12 residues. In germline, CDR1 is MNHNY, CDR2 SVGAGI (reference sequence). The CDR3 sequence: CASTEQGGTIYF. CDR3 nucleotides: TGTGCCAGCACTGAACAGGGAGGCACCATATATTTT.

This clone showed up just once. The chain combines TRBV9 with TRBJ2-1; TRBD1 agrees at 10 bases. CDR1 and CDR2 (germline): SGDLS, YYNGEE. With 3 bases clipped from V and 8 bases from J, the junction kept 8 bases outside the gene matches. The CDR3 sequence is 15 residues long. The CDR3 DNA reads as TGTGCCAGCAGCGCGCCGGGACAGGGGTTCCATGAGCAGTTCTTC. It is translated as CASSAPGQGFHEQFF.

This clone was counted only a few times. The sample has other DNA sequences that encode this CDR3 too. The J gene is TRBJ1-6, the V gene TRBV27, with D tentatively TRBD1 (6 bases). The germline V gene has CDR1 MNHEY and CDR2 SMNVEV (reference sequence). The CDR3 is 14 residues long. V was clipped by 3 bases and J by 6 bases, with 9 bases between them. CDR3 DNA: TGTGCCAGCAGTTTGGGACAAGTTAATTCACCCCTCCACTTT. It encodes CASSLGQVNSPLHF.

The chain has TRBV10-3 and TRBJ2-7; D is ambiguous. Trimming left V 0 bases short and J 6 bases short, with 18 bases between. The germline V gene has CDR1 ENHRY and CDR2 SYGVKD. The CDR3 is made up of 16 amino acids. The CDR3 is CAISESRALSSREQYF. The DNA for the CDR3 is TGTGCCATCAGTGAGTCCCGGGCCCTTTCGTCTCGCGAGCAGTACTTC.